The 22 T cell receptor beta chains listed next were all sequenced from one sample in a study of T cell changes during pregnancy in multiple sclerosis. Sequencing used immunoSEQ multiplex PCR; TCRdb keeps in-frame clones, though not all of them. In the table there are about 37,000 clones, over 80% of which are singletons. The sample here was CD4+ T cells from peripheral blood mononuclear cells, taken in the third trimester of pregnancy. The receptors were sampled from a female donor in good health, enrolled as a control in a pregnancy study.

The rearrangement uses TRBV9 and TRBJ2-1; weak D call: TRBD2 (7 bases). The CDR3 sequence is 16 residues long. Germline CDR1 reads SGDLS; CDR2 reads YYNGEE. The ends were cut back, 0 bases at V and 0 bases at J, with 10 bases in the middle. The CDR3 nucleotides read TGTGCCAGCAGCGTAGGGGGGGGCGTCTCCTACAATGAGCAGTTCTTC. Encoded protein: CASSVGGGVSYNEQFF.

This sequence joins TRBV19 and TRBJ1-6, with 7 bases aligning to TRBD1. Germline values: CDR1 LNHDA, CDR2 SQIVND (reference sequence). V gave up 6 bases and J gave up 3 bases; unmatched junction bases: 2. The CDR3 runs 14 residues. The CDR3, as DNA: TGTGCCAGTAGACGGGACAGCTATAATTCACCCCTCCACTTT. This gives the protein CASRRDSYNSPLHF.

This clone appeared once. V is TRBV30 and J is TRBJ1-4, with D tentatively TRBD1 (6 bases). Germline CDR1 and CDR2: GTSNPN and SVGIG (reference sequence). The CDR3 length is 14 residues. V lost 0 bases to trimming and J lost 8 bases, with 13 bases between them. The CDR3 DNA reads as TGTGCCTGGAGTGTTAACAGGGTTGAAGAAAAACTGTTTTTT. It codes for CAWSVNRVEEKLFF.

This chain uses TRBV10-3 with TRBJ2-1; perhaps TRBD2 as D (6 bases). The germline V gene encodes CDR1 ENHRY and CDR2 SYGVKD. The CDR3 covers 15 residues. Trimming left V 2 bases short and J 4 bases short, with 12 bases between. The CDR3 coding sequence is TGTGCCATCAGTGAGGGACTGCGGGGTTACAATGAGCAGTTCTTC. The encoded protein is CAISEGLRGYNEQFF.

The chain combines TRBV7-2 with TRBJ1-3; D is perhaps TRBD1 (6 bases). Trimming pared 6 bases from V and 0 bases from J, leaving 12 bases between. The CDR3 runs to 15 residues. The germline gives CDR1 SGHTA, CDR2 FQGNSA. The CDR3 loop reads CASSHRGHSGNTIYF. The CDR3 region has the DNA TGTGCCAGCAGTCATAGGGGACACTCTGGAAACACCATATATTTT.

Comments on this clone: The junction does not match germline at one end; this may be a read error. The chain's CDR3 is CAGRLTANTGELFF. The CDR3 bases are TGTGCCGGCAGGTTGACAGCGAACACCGGGGAGCTGTTTTTT. V is TRBV11-2 and J is TRBJ2-2, with TRBD1 as a possible D gene (5 bases). The CDR3 contains 14 residues. CDR1 and CDR2 (germline): SGHAT, FQNNGV. Full variable domain (remainder filled in from reference TRBV11-2 and TRBJ2-2): EAGVAQSPRYKIIEKRQSVAFWCNPISGHATLYWYQQILGQGPKLLIQFQNNGVVDDSQLPKDRFSAERLKGVDSTLKIQPAKLEDSAVYLCAGRLTANTGELFFGEGSRLTVL.

Turning to this clone: Its ends do not fully match the called genes, so a read error is possible. V is TRBV7-2 and J is TRBJ2-7, with D possibly TRBD2 on 6 matching bases. The CDR3 contains 12 residues. Germline V gene sequence: CDR1 SGHTA, CDR2 FQGNSA. The CDR3 nucleotides read TGTGCCAGCAGCTCAACCAGATCTAGCGCCATCTTC. Protein product: CASSSTRSSAIF.

J is TRBJ1-1 and V is TRBV7-3; a possible D gene is TRBD1 (5 bases). The germline gives CDR1 SGHTA, CDR2 FQGTGA. Trimming took 5 bases from V and 4 from J, leaving 11 bases between them. CDR3 length: 13 residues. CDR3 region: CASSPLRGTEAFF. The DNA of the CDR3 is TGTGCCAGCAGCCCCCTAAGGGGCACTGAAGCTTTCTTT.

The V call is TRBV7-9, the J call TRBJ2-5; 14 bases are a match to TRBD2. The CDR3 sequence is 17 residues long. V shed 5 bases and J 5 bases; nucleotides not matched to a gene: 10. The V gene's germline CDR1 is SEHNR and CDR2 FQNEAQ (reference sequence). The CDR3 nucleotides are TGTGCCAGCAGCCAGGGACTAGCGGGAGCGATTGAGGAGACCCAGTACTTC. Protein sequence: CASSQGLAGAIEETQYF.

The chain has TRBV5-1 and TRBJ2-3; D uncertain. There are 15 residues in the CDR3. Trimming pared 3 bases from V and 4 bases from J, leaving 15 bases between. The germline V gene has CDR1 SGHRS and CDR2 YFSETQ. The CDR3 here is CASSSTHLSADTQYF. CDR3 coding DNA: TGCGCCAGCAGCTCCACGCACCTGAGTGCAGATACGCAGTATTTT.

J is TRBJ2-3 and V is TRBV30; D might be TRBD2 (7 bases). In germline, CDR1 is GTSNPN, CDR2 SVGIG (reference sequence). This CDR3 spans 18 amino acids. The V end lost 0 bases, the J end lost 6 bases, and 25 bases lay between the germline ends. CDR3 sequence (DNA): TGTGCCTGGAGTGTAAGGGGGAGGGGCTGGCCCGCTCTTGATACGCAGTATTTT. Its translation is CAWSVRGRGWPALDTQYF. Complete variable domain (other parts from reference TRBV30 and TRBJ2-3): SQTIHQWPATLVQPVGSPLSLECTVEGTSNPNLYWYRQAAGRGLQLLFYSVGIGQISSEVPQNLSASRPQDRQFILSSKKLLLSDSGFYLCAWSVRGRGWPALDTQYFGPGTRLTVL.

This clone appeared once. The rearrangement joins TRBV7-2 to TRBJ2-5; 7 bases agree with TRBD2. Germline CDR1 SGHTA, CDR2 FQGNSA. The V segment lost 0 bases and the J segment 4 bases; nucleotides outside the gene matches: 2. The CDR3 is 14 residues long. CDR3 DNA: TGTGCCAGCAGCTTAGCGGGGGAGGGAGAGACCCAGTACTTC. Its translation is CASSLAGEGETQYF.

This chain joins TRBV5-5 and TRBJ2-1; D remains unclear. Between the trimmed V and J ends, which lost 0 bases and 0 bases, there was a span of 7 bases. This CDR3 spans 15 amino acids. Germline V gene sequence: CDR1 SGHKS, CDR2 YYEKEE (reference sequence). Written as DNA, the CDR3 is TGTGCCAGCAGCTTGGGTGCGAGCTCCTACAATGAGCAGTTCTTC. Translating it yields CASSLGASSYNEQFF.

In its sample, this clone was seen a few times. This chain uses TRBV6-6 with TRBJ2-2, with D possibly matching TRBD2 (5 bases). Germline CDR1 reads MNHNY; CDR2 reads SVGAGI (reference sequence). CDR3 length: 14 amino acids. Trimming took off 2 bases at V and 6 bases at J, with 10 bases between the two ends. The CDR3 DNA follows: TGTGCCAGCAGTTACCGGGGTGGGCCCGGGGAGCTGTTTTTT. It specifies CASSYRGGPGELFF.

The chain couples TRBV6-5 to TRBJ1-4; possibly TRBD1 for D (5 bases). Deletions cut 4 bases from V and 7 bases from J, with 19 bases between. This CDR3 comprises 16 residues. The germline V gene encodes CDR1 MNHEY and CDR2 SVGAGI. The CDR3 protein is CASSSSRGASGEKLFF. In DNA, the CDR3 is TGTGCCAGCAGTTCCTCACGAGGGGCTAGCGGTGAAAAACTGTTTTTT.

The chain has TRBV2 and TRBJ2-1; no clear D. From germline, CDR1 is SNHLY and CDR2 FYNNEI. CDR3 length equals 11 residues. V was clipped by 7 bases and J by 4 bases, with 5 bases between them. The CDR3 DNA follows: TGTGCCAGCACTAGGTACAATGAGCAGTTCTTC. Amino acid sequence: CASTRYNEQFF.

This sequence joins TRBV5-1 and TRBJ2-3, with 10 bases identical to TRBD2. Trimming removed 1 base from V and 2 bases from J; junction bases left unmatched: 4. CDR1 and CDR2 from the germline V gene are SGHRS and YFSETQ. The CDR3 spans 16 residues. CDR3 amino acids: CASSLLAGADTDTQYF. Here the CDR3 DNA reads TGCGCCAGCAGCTTGCTAGCGGGGGCAGACACAGATACGCAGTATTTT.

The chain uses TRBV7-9 and TRBJ1-1; possible D gene TRBD1, 6 bases. The V end lost 4 bases, the J end lost 7 bases, and 16 bases lay between the germline ends. The length of the CDR3 is 14 residues. The germline V gene has CDR1 SEHNR and CDR2 FQNEAQ (reference sequence). CDR3 region: CASSWTATQGEAFF. CDR3 in DNA: TGTGCCAGCAGCTGGACAGCGACCCAGGGTGAAGCTTTCTTT.

The chain couples TRBV5-1 to TRBJ1-5; D is ambiguous. The V end was cut by 0 bases, the J end by 0 bases, with 7 bases between. Germline V gene sequence: CDR1 SGHRS, CDR2 YFSETQ. The CDR3 has 15 residues. Written as DNA, the CDR3 is TGCGCCAGCAGCTTGGCCGCGGGTAGCAATCAGCCCCAGCATTTT. It codes for CASSLAAGSNQPQHF.

The rearrangement uses TRBV5-4 and TRBJ1-5, with D uncertain. The germline gives CDR1 SGHNT, CDR2 YYREEE (reference sequence). This CDR3 is 16 amino acids long. V lost 4 bases and J lost 3, with 17 bases in between. CDR3 sequence (DNA): TGTGCCAGCAGCCTTACAACCGGGCGGGACAATCAGCCCCAGCATTTT. Amino acids: CASSLTTGRDNQPQHF.

The rearrangement joins TRBV5-1 to TRBJ2-1, with TRBD2 matching over 12 bases. The germline CDR1 and CDR2 sequences are SGHRS and YFSETQ. With 0 bases clipped from V and 7 bases from J, the junction kept 5 bases outside the gene matches. This CDR3 is built from 16 residues. CDR3 nucleotide sequence: TGCGCCAGCAGCTTGGGGGGGACTAGCGGGCAGAATGAGCAGTTCTTC. Its translation: CASSLGGTSGQNEQFF.

CDR3 amino acids: CASSLAPGQIYEQYF. In nucleotides, the CDR3 is TGTGCCAGCAGCTTAGCCCCGGGACAGATTTACGAGCAGTACTTC. This chain links TRBV7-3 with TRBJ2-7; 7 bases match TRBD1. Germline values: CDR1 SGHTA, CDR2 FQGTGA. The J segment lost 4 bases and the V segment lost 2 bases, leaving 8 bases of the junction unmatched. This CDR3 region has 15 residues.